These 25 T cell receptor beta chains originate from one sample sequenced in a study of T cells in Graves' hyperthyroidism and ophthalmopathy. RNA transcripts served as the template for amplifying TCR beta CDR3 regions. Primed by the HTBI set, a first-round RT-PCR was run on the TCR CDR3. TCRdb re-called the multiplex PCR reads through MiXCR, storing one row per CDR3 protein. The table records about 570,000 distinct CDR3 sequences, less than 15% of them present only once. Sample: blood. The source is a woman in her 40s with Graves' hyperthyroidism.

This clonotype occurred a few times. The chain carries TRBV18 and TRBJ2-5, with D maybe TRBD2 (7 bases). The V end lost 3 bases, the J end lost 3 bases, and 20 bases lay between the germline ends. The CDR3 covers 17 residues. Germline V gene data show CDR1 as KGHSH and CDR2 as LQKENI. CDR3 in amino acids: CASSPRGQFREEETQYF. CDR3 sequence (DNA): TGTGCCAGCTCACCTAGAGGACAGTTTCGGGAGGAAGAGACCCAGTACTTC.

The V call is TRBV2, the J call TRBJ1-1, with 10 bases lining up with TRBD1. The CDR3 has 12 amino acids. Losses at the gene ends were 8 bases for V and 4 bases for J; bases not matched to a gene: 1. Germline V lookup: CDR1 SNHLY, CDR2 FYNNEI. The CDR3 DNA reads as TGTGCCAGCGGACAGGGGGGCACTGAAGCTTTCTTT. Translation gives CASGQGGTEAFF.

This CDR3 reads CASSLGQVNYEQYF. The CDR3 bases are TGTGCCAGCAGTTTAGGTCAGGTCAACTACGAGCAGTACTTC. The chain employs TRBV12-3 or TRBV12-4 and TRBJ2-7; D remains ambiguous. V lost 1 base and J 3 bases, leaving 10 bases between the germline ends. The CDR3 is 14 amino acids.

In this sample, this clonotype turned up many times. The genes are TRBV28 and TRBJ2-1; 9 bases map to TRBD2. Germline V gene lookup returns CDR1 MDHEN and CDR2 SYDVKM. J lost 4 bases, V lost 8 bases, and 12 bases had no gene match. The CDR3 is 16 amino acids. The CDR3, as DNA: TGTGCCAGCCTCACCCAAGGGACTAGCTGGTACAATGAGCAGTTCTTC. It yields the protein CASLTQGTSWYNEQFF.

This clonotype was seen many times. V and J are TRBV10-3 and TRBJ2-2; TRBD2 aligns across 10 bases. The CDR3 loop spans 14 amino acids. Per the germline V gene, CDR1 is ENHRY and CDR2 is SYGVKD. Trimming removed 11 bases from V and 3 bases from J; junction bases left unmatched: 6. The CDR3 region is CASKGTSDTGELFF. DNA of the CDR3: TGTGCCTCAAAGGGGACTAGCGACACCGGGGAGCTGTTTTTT.

This clonotype was seen at least ten times. The genes are TRBV30 and TRBJ2-7; 8 bases align to TRBD2. Germline V gene data show CDR1 as GTSNPN and CDR2 as SVGIG (reference sequence). This CDR3 is 16 amino acids long. Unmatched junction bases numbered 14, after V lost 0 bases and J lost 7 bases. As DNA, the CDR3 is TGTGCCTGGAGTGTCCCCGGGACTAGAACGTTTGGGGAGCAGTACTTC. Encoded protein: CAWSVPGTRTFGEQYF.

The rearrangement uses TRBV11-2 and TRBJ2-1; TRBD1 is a possible D gene (6 bases). V lost 0 bases, J lost 3 bases, and 12 bases lay in between. This CDR3 region has 16 residues. CDR1 is SGHAT, CDR2 FQNNGV, per germline. CDR3 sequence reads: CASSLDGRGYYNEQFF. For the CDR3, the DNA is TGTGCCAGCAGCTTAGACGGAAGGGGGTACTACAATGAGCAGTTCTTC.

In this sample, this clonotype turned up a few times. The chain employs TRBV19 and TRBJ1-2; D is ambiguous. The CDR3 extends over 14 amino acids. Trimming removed 7 bases from V and 0 bases from J, with 12 bases in between. CDR1 is LNHDA, CDR2 SQIVND, per germline (reference sequence). The CDR3 spells CASNEAASNYGYTF. As DNA, the CDR3 is TGTGCCAGTAATGAGGCAGCATCTAACTATGGCTACACCTTC.

In its sample, this clonotype was seen many times. The CDR3, as DNA: TGCAGTGCCCTGGGACAAGTGAACACTGAAGCTTTCTTT. Translation: CSALGQVNTEAFF. The chain recombines TRBV20-1 with TRBJ1-1; maybe TRBD1 (6 bases). The CDR3 extends over 13 amino acids. Trimming took off 6 bases at V and 0 bases at J, with 11 bases between the two ends. Germline V gene sequence: CDR1 DFQATT, CDR2 SNEGSKA (reference sequence).

The chain carries TRBV19 and TRBJ2-5; either TRBD1 or TRBD2 may supply D (6 bases each). CDR3 size: 16 residues. Germline CDR1 reads LNHDA; CDR2 reads SQIVND (reference sequence). Trimming took 7 bases from V and 5 from J, leaving 23 bases between them. CDR3 in amino acids: CASKGSYGGRVETQYF. CDR3 in DNA: TGTGCCAGTAAAGGGTCCTACGGGGGCCGTGTTGAGACCCAGTACTTC. Full variable domain (outside the CDR3, taken from reference TRBV19 and TRBJ2-5): DGGITQSPKYLFRKEGQNVTLSCEQNLNHDAMYWYRQDPGQGLRLIYYSQIVNDFQKGDIAEGYSVSREKKESFPLTVTSAQKNPTAFYLCASKGSYGGRVETQYFGPGTRLLVL.

As DNA, the CDR3 is TGCAGTGCTAGAGATGCTGGGACTAGCGGGAGACCAGATACGCAGTATTTT. Translation gives CSARDAGTSGRPDTQYF. The chain is built from TRBV20-1 and TRBJ2-3; 14 nucleotides match TRBD2. The CDR3 is 17 amino acids. The germline V gene encodes CDR1 DFQATT and CDR2 SNEGSKA (reference sequence). The V gene end was trimmed by 0 bases and the J gene end by 4 bases; junction bases not matched to a gene: 6.

The chain couples TRBV28 to TRBJ1-4, with D perhaps TRBD1 (5 bases). The CDR3 has 15 amino acids. Germline lookup yields CDR1 MDHEN and CDR2 SYDVKM. Trimming pared 4 bases from V and 4 bases from J, leaving 13 bases between. CDR3 region: CASSSGGGINEKLFF. The CDR3 nucleotides are TGTGCCAGCAGTTCTGGGGGGGGGATTAATGAAAAACTGTTTTTT. The variable domain in full, completed from reference TRBV28 and TRBJ1-4, reads DVKVTQSSRYLVKRTGEKVFLECVQDMDHENMFWYRQDPGLGLRLIYFSYDVKMKEKGDIPEGYSVSREKKERFSLILESASTNQTSMYLCASSSGGGINEKLFFGSGTQLSVL.

The table lists this clonotype with many counts. CDR3 residues: CASSLPSMTSGRRNTGELFF. The CDR3 bases are TGTGCCAGCAGTTTACCTAGTATGACTAGCGGGAGACGGAACACCGGGGAGCTGTTTTTT. The chain combines TRBV27 with TRBJ2-2; 12 bases are a match to TRBD2. V lost 2 bases and J lost 1; bases outside the gene matches: 11. This CDR3 contains 20 residues. Per germline, CDR1 MNHEY and CDR2 SMNVEV (reference sequence).

With regard to this clonotype: A much larger clone differs from this one at a single base, so this may be a read error. This chain uses TRBV3-1 with TRBJ2-7; 9 positions match TRBD1. The length of the CDR3 is 16 residues. V shed 4 bases, J shed 6 bases, and the junction held 13 bases outside the gene matches. Germline CDR1 reads LGHDT; CDR2 reads YNNKEL (reference sequence). The CDR3 nucleotides are TGTGCCAGCAGCCGTACAGGGGGCGCCGCGTCGAGCGAGCAGTACTTC. This translates into CASSRTGGAASSEQYF.

This clonotype has a handful of counts. The chain is built from TRBV29-1 and TRBJ2-3, with D possibly TRBD2 on 5 matching bases. The CDR3 runs 13 residues. Trimming stripped 5 bases from V and 2 bases from J, with 11 bases between. Germline-derived CDR1 and CDR2 are SQVTM and ANQGSEA. CDR3 nucleotide sequence: TGCAGCGTTTCAGCGGATCCCACAGATACGCAGTATTTT. Protein sequence: CSVSADPTDTQYF.

This clonotype appeared many times. This chain uses TRBV20-1 with TRBJ2-7, with D uncertain. This CDR3 spans 13 amino acids. Trimming cost V 4 bases and J 3 bases, with 13 bases left between them. CDR1 DFQATT and CDR2 SNEGSKA come from the germline V gene (reference sequence). This chain's CDR3 is CSANLETVYEQYF. The CDR3 DNA reads TGCAGTGCTAATCTCGAGACGGTCTACGAGCAGTACTTC.

The rearrangement joins TRBV4-1 to TRBJ2-1; 7 nucleotides match TRBD2. V shed 5 bases, J shed 8 bases, and the junction held 6 bases outside the gene matches. The germline V gene encodes CDR1 MGHRA and CDR2 YSYEKL. This CDR3 is 13 amino acids long. The CDR3 region has the DNA TGCGCCAGCAGCGTCAGCGGGACTCATGAGCAGTTCTTC. This codes for CASSVSGTHEQFF.

This clonotype was counted ten times or more. V gene TRBV3-1 combines with J gene TRBJ1-2, with a possible D match to TRBD1 (5 bases). CDR1 and CDR2 from the germline V gene are LGHDT and YNNKEL (reference sequence). This CDR3 spans 15 amino acids. Trimming left V 1 base short and J 8 bases short, with 17 bases between. The DNA of the CDR3 is TGTGCCAGCAGCCAAGTCCTGGGGGGGACCGAAGGCTACACCTTC. This encodes CASSQVLGGTEGYTF.

This clonotype appeared many times. The chain joins TRBV6-6 to TRBJ2-1; possibly TRBD1 for D (5 bases). This CDR3 is built from 15 residues. Trimming took 2 bases from V and 3 from J, leaving 11 bases between them. CDR1 is MNHNY, CDR2 SVGAGI, per germline (reference sequence). Here the CDR3 reads CASSYDQGNYNEQFF. The CDR3, as DNA: TGTGCCAGCAGTTACGACCAGGGAAACTACAATGAGCAGTTCTTC.

A remark on this clonotype: The junction departs from the called germline gene at one end, perhaps through a read error. CDR3 loop: CASSLGQGVYGQYF. The CDR3 coding sequence is TGCGCCAGCAGCTTAGGGCAGGGGGTCTACGGGCAGTACTTC. V gene TRBV5-1 combines with J gene TRBJ2-7, with 7 nucleotides matching TRBD1. This CDR3 has 14 amino acids. Germline CDR1 and CDR2: SGHRS and YFSETQ.

The chain combines TRBV19 with TRBJ2-6; 10 bases are shared with TRBD1. There are 19 residues in the CDR3. Trimming at V came to 5 bases and at J to 0 bases, leaving 10 bases not matched to a gene. Germline V gene sequence: CDR1 LNHDA, CDR2 SQIVND (reference sequence). CDR3 sequence: CASSRVPGTGASGANVLTF. The CDR3 DNA reads TGTGCCAGTAGTCGAGTGCCCGGGACAGGGGCCTCTGGGGCCAACGTCCTGACTTTC.

This clonotype was seen a handful of times. This chain joins TRBV13 and TRBJ2-7; a weak D match, TRBD2 (6 bases). The length of the CDR3 is 13 residues. Germline CDR1 is PRHDT and CDR2 is FYEKMQ (reference sequence). Trimming removed 6 bases at V and 5 bases at J, with 14 bases between. The DNA of the CDR3 is TGTGCCAGCAGTTCCGGGCCGGGGGACGAGCAGTACTTC. Its translation is CASSSGPGDEQYF.

This clonotype was seen only a few times. The chain joins TRBV5-4 to TRBJ2-5; 12 bases line up with TRBD2. V was clipped by 1 base and J by 5 bases; unmatched bases: 6. CDR3 length: 16 amino acids. Germline CDR1 SGHNT, CDR2 YYREEE (reference sequence). CDR3 protein: CASSLKLAGGLETQYF. CDR3 bases: TGTGCCAGCAGCTTGAAGCTAGCGGGAGGGCTTGAGACCCAGTACTTC.

This clonotype appeared many times. V gene TRBV20-1 combines with J gene TRBJ2-7; 7 bases agree with TRBD1. This CDR3 has 12 residues. Per the germline V gene, CDR1 is DFQATT and CDR2 is SNEGSKA (reference sequence). V dropped 4 bases and J dropped 5; count of bases not matched to a gene: 5. For the CDR3, the DNA is TGCAGTGCTACCAGGGGGTTCGACGAGCAGTACTTC. Its translation is CSATRGFDEQYF.

This clonotype occurred many times. V and J are TRBV2 and TRBJ1-2; 7 bases map to TRBD1. There are 14 residues in the CDR3. Germline V lookup: CDR1 SNHLY, CDR2 FYNNEI. Germline trimming cut 6 bases from V and 0 bases from J; bases unmatched to any gene: 4. DNA of the CDR3: TGTGCCAGCAGCGTGGGACAGACTAACTATGGCTACACCTTC. It specifies CASSVGQTNYGYTF. The whole variable domain, remainder taken from reference TRBV2 and TRBJ1-2, is EPEVTQTPSHQVTQMGQEVILRCVPISNHLYFYWYRQILGQKVEFLVSFYNNEISEKSEIFDDQFSVERPDGSNFTLKIRSTKLEDSAMYFCASSVGQTNYGYTFGSGTRLTVV.